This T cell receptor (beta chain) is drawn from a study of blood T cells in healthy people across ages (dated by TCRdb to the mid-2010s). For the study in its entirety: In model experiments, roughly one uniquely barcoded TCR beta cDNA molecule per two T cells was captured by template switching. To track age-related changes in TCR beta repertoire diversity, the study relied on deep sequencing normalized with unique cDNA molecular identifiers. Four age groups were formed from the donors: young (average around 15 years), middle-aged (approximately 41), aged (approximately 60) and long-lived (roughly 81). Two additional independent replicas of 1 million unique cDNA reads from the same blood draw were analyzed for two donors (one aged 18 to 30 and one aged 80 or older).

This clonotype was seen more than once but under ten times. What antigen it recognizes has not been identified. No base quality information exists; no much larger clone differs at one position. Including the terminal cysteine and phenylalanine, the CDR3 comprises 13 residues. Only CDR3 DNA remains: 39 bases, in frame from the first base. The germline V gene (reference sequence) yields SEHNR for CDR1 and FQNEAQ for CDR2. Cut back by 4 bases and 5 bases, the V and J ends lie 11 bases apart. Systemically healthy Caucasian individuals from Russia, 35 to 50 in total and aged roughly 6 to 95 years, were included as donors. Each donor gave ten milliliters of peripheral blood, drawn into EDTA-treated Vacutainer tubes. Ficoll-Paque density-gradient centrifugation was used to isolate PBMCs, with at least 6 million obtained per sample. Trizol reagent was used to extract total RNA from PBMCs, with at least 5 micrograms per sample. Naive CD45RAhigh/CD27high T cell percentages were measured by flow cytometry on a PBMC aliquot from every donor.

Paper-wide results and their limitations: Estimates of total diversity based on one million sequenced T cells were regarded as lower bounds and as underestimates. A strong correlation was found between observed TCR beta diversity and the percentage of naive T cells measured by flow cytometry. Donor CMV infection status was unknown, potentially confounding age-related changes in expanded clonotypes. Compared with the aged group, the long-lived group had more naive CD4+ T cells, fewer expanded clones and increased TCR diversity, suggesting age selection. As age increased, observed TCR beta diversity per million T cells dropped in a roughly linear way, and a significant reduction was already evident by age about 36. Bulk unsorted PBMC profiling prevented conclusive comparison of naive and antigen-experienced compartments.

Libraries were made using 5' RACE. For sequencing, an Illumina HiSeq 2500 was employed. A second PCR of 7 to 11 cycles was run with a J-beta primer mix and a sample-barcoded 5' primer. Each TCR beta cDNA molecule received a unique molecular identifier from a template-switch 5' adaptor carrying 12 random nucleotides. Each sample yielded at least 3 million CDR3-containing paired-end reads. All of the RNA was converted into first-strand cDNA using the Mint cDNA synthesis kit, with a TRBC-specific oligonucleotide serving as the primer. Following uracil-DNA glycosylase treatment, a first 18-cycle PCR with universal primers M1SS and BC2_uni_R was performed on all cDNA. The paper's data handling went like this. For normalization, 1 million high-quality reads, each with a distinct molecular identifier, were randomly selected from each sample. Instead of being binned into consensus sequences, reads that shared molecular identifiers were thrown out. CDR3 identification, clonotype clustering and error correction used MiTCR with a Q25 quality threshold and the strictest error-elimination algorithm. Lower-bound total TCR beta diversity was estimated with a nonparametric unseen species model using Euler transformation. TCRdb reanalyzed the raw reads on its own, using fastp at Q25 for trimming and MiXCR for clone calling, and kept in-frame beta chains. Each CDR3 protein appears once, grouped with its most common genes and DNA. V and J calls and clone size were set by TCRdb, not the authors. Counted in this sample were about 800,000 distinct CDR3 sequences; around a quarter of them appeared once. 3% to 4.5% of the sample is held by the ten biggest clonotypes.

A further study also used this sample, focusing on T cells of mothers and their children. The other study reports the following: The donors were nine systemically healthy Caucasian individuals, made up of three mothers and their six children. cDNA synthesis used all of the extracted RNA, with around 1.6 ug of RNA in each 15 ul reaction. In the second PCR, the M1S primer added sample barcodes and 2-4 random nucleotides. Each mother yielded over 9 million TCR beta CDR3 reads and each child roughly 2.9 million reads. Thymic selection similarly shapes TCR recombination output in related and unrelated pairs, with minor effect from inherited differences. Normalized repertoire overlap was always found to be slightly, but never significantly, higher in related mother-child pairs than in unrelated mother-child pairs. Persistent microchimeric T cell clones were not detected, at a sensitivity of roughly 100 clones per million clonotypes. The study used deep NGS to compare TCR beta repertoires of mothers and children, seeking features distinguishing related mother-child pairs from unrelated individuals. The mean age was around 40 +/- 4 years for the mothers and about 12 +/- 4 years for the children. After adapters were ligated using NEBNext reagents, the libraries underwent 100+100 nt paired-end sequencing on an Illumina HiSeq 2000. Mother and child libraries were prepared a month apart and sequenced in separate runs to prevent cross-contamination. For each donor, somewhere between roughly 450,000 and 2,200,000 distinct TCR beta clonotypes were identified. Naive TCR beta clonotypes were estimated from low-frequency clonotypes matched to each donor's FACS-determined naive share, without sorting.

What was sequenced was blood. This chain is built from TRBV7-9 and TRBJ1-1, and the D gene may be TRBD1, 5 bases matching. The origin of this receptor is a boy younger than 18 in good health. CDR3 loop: CASSSVGGTEAFF. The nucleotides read TGTGCCAGCAGCTCGGTTGGGGGAACTGAAGCTTTCTTT.